Described below is a single T cell receptor (beta chain) sequence and its context. The PCR had 60 Vbeta and 13 Jbeta primers. Measured with immunoSEQ multiplex PCR; TCRdb has only the in-frame clones, and not every one. Of under 250,000 clones listed, approximately 80% are singletons. The sample comes from a study of cytomegalovirus exposure and HLA in healthy donors. After removal of 6 bases from V and 7 bases from J, the junction contained 10 bases not matched to a gene. Germline loops: CDR1 SNHLY, CDR2 FYNNEI. The CDR3 extends over 15 amino acids. The sample was PBMCs. The gene calls are TRBV2 and TRBJ2-7; 12 bases line up with TRBD2. The receptor was isolated from a boy between 2 and 10 years old in good health and CMV-seronegative. The CDR3 region is CASSELAGGRLEQYF. In nucleotides, the CDR3 is TGTGCCAGCAGCGAACTAGCGGGGGGTCGATTGGAGCAGTACTTC.